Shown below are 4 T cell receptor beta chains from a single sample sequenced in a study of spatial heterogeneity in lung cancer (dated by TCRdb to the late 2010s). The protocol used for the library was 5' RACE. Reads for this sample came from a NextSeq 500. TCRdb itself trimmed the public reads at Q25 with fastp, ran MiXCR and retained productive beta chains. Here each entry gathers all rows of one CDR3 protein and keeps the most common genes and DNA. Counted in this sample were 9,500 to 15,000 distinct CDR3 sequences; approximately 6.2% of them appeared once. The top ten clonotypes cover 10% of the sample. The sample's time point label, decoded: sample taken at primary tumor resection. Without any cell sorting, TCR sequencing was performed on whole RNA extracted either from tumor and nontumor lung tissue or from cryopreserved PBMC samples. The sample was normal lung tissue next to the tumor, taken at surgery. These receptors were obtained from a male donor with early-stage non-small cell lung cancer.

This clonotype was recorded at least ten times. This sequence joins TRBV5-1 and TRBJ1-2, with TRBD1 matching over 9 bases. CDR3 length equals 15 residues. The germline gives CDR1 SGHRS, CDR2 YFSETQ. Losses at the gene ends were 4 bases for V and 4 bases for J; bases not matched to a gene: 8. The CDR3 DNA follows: TGCGCCAGCAGCACCACAGGGGGCAGTAGCTATGGCTACACCTTC. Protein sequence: CASSTTGGSSYGYTF.

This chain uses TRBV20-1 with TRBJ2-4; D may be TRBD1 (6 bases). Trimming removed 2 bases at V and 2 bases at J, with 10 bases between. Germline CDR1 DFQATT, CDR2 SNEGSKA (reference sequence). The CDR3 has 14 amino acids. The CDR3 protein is CSARNRVTKNIQYF. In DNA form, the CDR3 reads TGCAGTGCTAGAAACAGGGTAACCAAAAACATTCAGTACTTC.

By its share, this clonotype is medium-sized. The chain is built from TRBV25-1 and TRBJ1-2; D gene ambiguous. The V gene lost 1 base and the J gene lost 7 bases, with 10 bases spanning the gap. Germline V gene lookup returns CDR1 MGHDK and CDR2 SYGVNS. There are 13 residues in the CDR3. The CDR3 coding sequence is TGTGCCAGCAGTGAATTTTCTCCCCCTGGCTACACCTTC. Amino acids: CASSEFSPPGYTF.

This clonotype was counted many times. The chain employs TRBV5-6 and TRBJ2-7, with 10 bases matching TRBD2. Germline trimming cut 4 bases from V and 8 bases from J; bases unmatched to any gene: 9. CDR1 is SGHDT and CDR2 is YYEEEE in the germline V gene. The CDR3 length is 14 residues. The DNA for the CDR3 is TGTGCCAGCAGCCTACTAGCGGGGAGGAAGAAGCAGTACTTC. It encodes CASSLLAGRKKQYF.